This T cell receptor beta chain was found in a study of blood T cell repertoires in COVID-19. On the study more broadly: Specimens from acute and convalescent COVID-19 originated in the United States, Italy and Spain.

V was shortened by 5 bases and J by 1 base, with 17 bases between the two germline ends. The length of the CDR3 is 17 residues. Per germline, CDR1 SGHVS and CDR2 FQNEAQ. Original processing methods: From reference gene primer amplification, estimates of nucleated cell counts were derived. Sequencing used immunoSEQ multiplex PCR; TCRdb keeps in-frame clones, though not all of them. The DNA was the basis for D and trimming; V, J and clone size are from that table. Of approximately 150,000 clones listed, around 82% were seen once; the top ten hold around 2.1%. The receptor was isolated from a woman at least 80 years old with acute or convalescent COVID-19. The sequenced material came from peripheral blood. This chain joins TRBV7-8 and TRBJ2-2; a possible D gene is TRBD2 (6 bases). The CDR3 region has the DNA TGTGCCAGCAGCCCGAACTGGGGGGATTTGAACACCGGGGAGCTGTTTTTT. Translation: CASSPNWGDLNTGELFF.